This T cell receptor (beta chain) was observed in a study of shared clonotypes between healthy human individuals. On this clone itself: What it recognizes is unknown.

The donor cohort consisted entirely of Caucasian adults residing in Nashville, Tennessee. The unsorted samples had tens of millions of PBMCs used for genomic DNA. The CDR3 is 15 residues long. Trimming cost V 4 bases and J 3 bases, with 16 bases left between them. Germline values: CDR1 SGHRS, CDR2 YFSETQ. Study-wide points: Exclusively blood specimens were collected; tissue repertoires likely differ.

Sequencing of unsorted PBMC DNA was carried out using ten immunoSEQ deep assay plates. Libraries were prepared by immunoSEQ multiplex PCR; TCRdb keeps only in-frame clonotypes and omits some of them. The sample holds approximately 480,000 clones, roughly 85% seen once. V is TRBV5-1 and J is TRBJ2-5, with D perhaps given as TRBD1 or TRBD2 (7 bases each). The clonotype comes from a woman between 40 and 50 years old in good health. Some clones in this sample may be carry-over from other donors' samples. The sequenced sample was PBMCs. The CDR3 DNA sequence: TGCGCCAGCAGCGCCCAGGGGGGGCCGGAAGAGACCCAGTACTTC. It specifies CASSAQGGPEETQYF.